This passage covers 15 T cell receptor beta chains from one sample sequenced in a study of blood T cell repertoires in COVID-19. Using immunoSEQ multiplex PCR, the repertoire was profiled, and TCRdb retains in-frame clones only, with some absent. Among around 250,000 clones listed, roughly 80% were seen once. Sequencing input: peripheral blood. The receptors here all came from a man aged 55 to 70 who had recovered from COVID-19.

The chain is built from TRBV9 and TRBJ2-7; D possibly corresponds to TRBD1 (5 bases). The CDR3 length is 13 residues. The V gene lost 3 bases and the J gene lost 6 bases, with 13 bases spanning the gap. CDR1 SGDLS and CDR2 YYNGEE come from the germline V gene. The CDR3 bases are TGTGCCAGCAGCGGTGCAGGGATGAGCGAGCAGTACTTC. It yields the protein CASSGAGMSEQYF. The variable domain in full, completed from reference TRBV9 and TRBJ2-7, reads DSGVTQTPKHLITATGQRVTLRCSPRSGDLSVYWYQQSLDQGLQFLIQYYNGEERAKGNILERFSAQQFPDLHSELNLSSLELGDSALYFCASSGAGMSEQYFGPGTRLTVT.

The V gene is TRBV30, the J gene TRBJ2-1, with D uncertain. Trimming took off 1 base at V and 10 bases at J, with 8 bases between the two ends. CDR1 and CDR2 from the germline V gene are GTSNPN and SVGIG (reference sequence). This CDR3 has 11 amino acids. The CDR3 DNA sequence: TGTGCCTGGAGTGGGAGACGAGAGCAGTTCTTC. As protein: CAWSGRREQFF.

This clone was seen a handful of times. This chain uses TRBV5-5 with TRBJ1-2; the match to TRBD1 covers 9 bases. This CDR3 is 17 amino acids long. Germline V CDR1 and CDR2: SGHKS, YYEKEE (reference sequence). V trimming: 4 bases; J trimming: 0 bases; junction bases outside the gene matches: 10. The CDR3 coding sequence is TGTGCCAGCAGCCCTACAGGGGGCGCGAGCCCTAACTATGGCTACACCTTC. This translates into CASSPTGGASPNYGYTF.

V and J are TRBV21-1 and TRBJ2-7; the table names TRBD2, a call not compared with the DNA. TRBV21-1 is a listed pseudogene. The CDR3 covers 13 residues. The CDR3 DNA sequence: TGTGCCAGCAGCAAAGGGGGAGTGTTCGAGCAGTACTTC. It yields the protein CASSKGGVFEQYF.

The chain combines TRBV7-2 with TRBJ2-2, with D possibly being TRBD1 (6 bases). The CDR3 sequence is 15 residues long. CDR1 and CDR2 from the germline V gene are SGHTA and FQGNSA. V shed 4 bases and J shed 1 base, with 10 bases lying between them. The CDR3 sequence: CASSSRQVNTGELFF. In nucleotides, the CDR3 is TGTGCCAGCAGCTCCCGACAGGTGAACACCGGGGAGCTGTTTTTT.

The rearrangement joins TRBV7-2 to TRBJ2-7, with 10 bases lining up with TRBD2. J lost 1 base, V lost 5 bases, and 5 bases had no gene match. CDR1 and CDR2 from the germline V gene are SGHTA and FQGNSA. This CDR3 spans 15 amino acids. CDR3 region: CASSAPSGGSYEQYF. The CDR3 DNA follows: TGTGCCAGCAGCGCCCCTAGCGGGGGATCCTACGAGCAGTACTTC.

This clone was found a few times. The chain recombines TRBV5-8 with TRBJ2-7, with 10 nucleotides matching TRBD2. This CDR3 spans 18 amino acids. CDR1 is SGHTS and CDR2 is YDEGEE in the germline V gene. Germline trimming cut 0 bases from V and 2 bases from J; bases unmatched to any gene: 11. CDR3 DNA sequence: TGTGCCAGCAGCTTGGGGGGGAGTGGACTAGCGGTGACCTACGAGCAGTACTTC. Protein sequence: CASSLGGSGLAVTYEQYF.

This clone was detected once. This chain joins TRBV7-6 and TRBJ2-1; TRBD1 matches 7 bases. Germline CDR1 reads SGHVS; CDR2 reads FNYEAQ. V trimming: 1 base; J trimming: 6 bases; junction bases outside the gene matches: 6. This CDR3 has 15 residues. CDR3 coding DNA: TGTGCCAGCAGCTTAGGACAGGGAATACCCAATGAGCAGTTCTTC. Its translation is CASSLGQGIPNEQFF.

The V and J genes are TRBV5-1 and TRBJ2-2, with D possibly matching TRBD1 (6 bases). The CDR3 runs to 17 residues. The germline V gene has CDR1 SGHRS and CDR2 YFSETQ. V was clipped by 4 bases and J by 6 bases, with 22 bases between them. The CDR3 nucleotides are TGCGCCAGCAGCCCTGTGCCACCCTTCAGGGGCGCCGGGGAGCTGTTTTTT. Translating it yields CASSPVPPFRGAGELFF.

J is TRBJ1-1 and V is TRBV6-5; D may be TRBD1 (6 bases). The germline CDR1 and CDR2 sequences are MNHEY and SVGAGI. CDR3 length equals 14 residues. Deletions cut 7 bases from V and 5 bases from J, with 17 bases between. CDR3 sequence reads: CASTQQGGTTEAFF. DNA of the CDR3: TGTGCCAGCACACAACAGGGAGGGACTACTGAAGCTTTCTTT.

The chain links TRBV3-1 (or the pseudogene TRBV3-2) to TRBJ2-3; 7 bases are shared with TRBD2. V lost 6 bases to trimming and J lost 0 bases; unmatched junction nucleotides: 9. Germline CDR1 and CDR2: LGHDT and YNNKEL (reference sequence). This CDR3 is 16 amino acids long. CDR3 nucleotide sequence: TGTGCCAGCAGGTTGAACCCCGGGGGGAGCACAGATACGCAGTATTTT. It codes for CASRLNPGGSTDTQYF.

V and J are TRBV7-9 and TRBJ1-2; 11 bases line up with TRBD1. The CDR3 totals 14 residues. V was clipped by 5 bases and J by 9 bases; unmatched bases: 8. CDR1 is SEHNR, CDR2 FQNEAQ, per germline (reference sequence). The CDR3 DNA reads as TGTGCCAGCAGCCAACAGCGGACAGGGGGCAGCTACACCTTC. Translated, it gives CASSQQRTGGSYTF.

The chain has TRBV9 and TRBJ2-3, with TRBD2 as a possible D gene (5 bases). V was clipped by 4 bases and J by 6 bases, with 12 bases between them. This CDR3 spans 13 amino acids. In germline, CDR1 is SGDLS, CDR2 YYNGEE. This CDR3 reads CASSLGLSDTQYF. Written as DNA, the CDR3 is TGTGCCAGCAGCCTCGGACTGAGCGATACGCAGTATTTT.

The V gene is TRBV7-2, the J gene TRBJ1-6, with unresolved D. The CDR3 runs 14 residues. The V end was cut by 2 bases, the J end by 1 base, with 3 bases between. Germline values: CDR1 SGHTA, CDR2 FQGNSA. The CDR3 bases are TGTGCCAGCAGCTTATCGTCCTATAATTCACCCCTCCACTTT. Its protein product is CASSLSSYNSPLHF. The full variable domain, in which reference TRBV7-2 and TRBJ1-6 provide the parts outside the CDR3, is GAGVSQSPSNKVTEKGKDVELRCDPISGHTALYWYRQSLGQGLEFLIYFQGNSAPDKSGLPSDRFSAERTGGSVSTLTIQRTQQEDSAVYLCASSLSSYNSPLHFGNGTRLTVT.

V gene TRBV18 combines with J gene TRBJ1-1; 9 bases align to TRBD1. Germline V gives CDR1 KGHSH, CDR2 LQKENI. V shed 1 base, J shed 2 bases, and the junction held 2 bases outside the gene matches. CDR3 length: 15 residues. Here the CDR3 DNA reads TGTGCCAGCTCACCACAGACAGGGGGTAACACTGAAGCTTTCTTT. The encoded protein is CASSPQTGGNTEAFF.